The 30 T cell receptor beta chains presented below share a single source sample, sequenced in a study of spatial heterogeneity in lung cancer. Each CDR3 protein is one row after TCRdb ran MiXCR on the 5' RACE reads. This sample has 2,500 to 3,000 distinct CDR3 sequences, with around 14% found just once. The time point here: sample taken at primary tumor resection. Whole RNA from tumor, nontumor lung or frozen PBMC was sequenced unsorted. Sequenced material: PBMCs, taken at surgery. Receptors were obtained from a male donor with early-stage non-small cell lung cancer.

The chain links TRBV11-2 to TRBJ2-3; 10 nucleotides align to TRBD2. The CDR3 totals 17 residues. Germline loops: CDR1 SGHAT, CDR2 FQNNGV. V was clipped by 2 bases and J by 2 bases; unmatched bases: 7. The CDR3: CASSLPSGGGFTDTQYF. In nucleotides, the CDR3 is TGTGCCAGCAGCTTACCTAGCGGGGGTGGCTTCACAGATACGCAGTATTTT.

By sample share, this clonotype is medium-sized (0.01 to 0.1%). J is TRBJ2-7 and V is TRBV20-1, with TRBD2 matching over 15 bases. The ends lost 3 bases at V and 5 bases at J; junction bases unmatched: 8. Per the germline V gene, CDR1 is DFQATT and CDR2 is SNEGSKA (reference sequence). The CDR3 loop spans 16 amino acids. CDR3 protein: CSARGLAGGVRHEQYF. As DNA, the CDR3 is TGCAGTGCTAGGGGACTAGCGGGAGGAGTGAGGCACGAGCAGTACTTC.

V and J are TRBV28 and TRBJ1-4; 8 bases are shared with TRBD1. The CDR3 is made up of 15 amino acids. The V gene end was trimmed by 6 bases and the J gene end by 6 bases; junction bases not matched to a gene: 9. CDR1 is MDHEN and CDR2 is SYDVKM in the germline V gene. The CDR3 DNA follows: TGTGCCAGCAGGGGCCAGGGGGCGAGGCATGAAAAACTGTTTTTT. Protein: CASRGQGARHEKLFF.

This clonotype was seen ten or more times. This chain joins TRBV7-9 and TRBJ2-1; 13 bases agree with TRBD2. The CDR3 consists of 19 residues. Looked up from germline, CDR1 is SEHNR and CDR2 is FQNEAQ (reference sequence). With 5 bases clipped from V and 8 bases from J, the junction kept 18 bases outside the gene matches. The CDR3 nucleotides read TGTGCCAGCAGCACCCGCAGCTTTTCACTAGCGGGAGGGGCGTATGAGCAGTTCTTC. Its protein is CASSTRSFSLAGGAYEQFF.

The CDR3 sequence is CASSFLRTGEGRGETQYF. As DNA, the CDR3 is TGTGCCAGCAGTTTCCTCCGGACAGGGGAGGGACGGGGCGAGACCCAGTACTTC. The V and J genes are TRBV7-2 and TRBJ2-5; 9 positions agree with TRBD1. V lost 6 bases to trimming and J lost 5 bases; unmatched junction nucleotides: 19. CDR3 length equals 18 residues. Germline CDR1 reads SGHTA; CDR2 reads FQGNSA.

This clonotype was observed a few times. The gene calls are TRBV20-1 and TRBJ2-7; D perhaps matches TRBD1 (6 bases). The CDR3 length is 12 residues. Germline V gene sequence: CDR1 DFQATT, CDR2 SNEGSKA (reference sequence). V lost 1 base to trimming and J lost 6 bases, with 10 bases between them. In DNA form, the CDR3 reads TGCAGTGCTAGAGTGGGGACATCCGAGCAGTACTTC. Translated, it gives CSARVGTSEQYF.

This clonotype was recorded many times. The V and J genes are TRBV20-1 and TRBJ2-7; 11 nucleotides agree with TRBD1. There are 14 residues in the CDR3. V gave up 6 bases and J gave up 3 bases; unmatched junction bases: 7. Germline CDR1 DFQATT, CDR2 SNEGSKA (reference sequence). CDR3 amino acids: CSADGQGAIYEQYF. The DNA of the CDR3 is TGCAGTGCCGATGGACAGGGGGCGATCTACGAGCAGTACTTC.

The chain has TRBV7-2 and TRBJ2-7; 8 bases match TRBD2. The CDR3 runs to 14 residues. V gave up 0 bases and J gave up 3 bases; unmatched junction bases: 1. Germline lookup yields CDR1 SGHTA and CDR2 FQGNSA. This chain's CDR3 is CASSLARGDYEQYF. The CDR3 DNA follows: TGTGCCAGCAGCTTAGCGCGGGGGGACTACGAGCAGTACTTC. The whole variable domain, remainder taken from reference TRBV7-2 and TRBJ2-7, is GAGVSQSPSNKVTEKGKDVELRCDPISGHTALYWYRQSLGQGLEFLIYFQGNSAPDKSGLPSDRFSAERTGGSVSTLTIQRTQQEDSAVYLCASSLARGDYEQYFGPGTRLTVT.

This chain connects TRBV7-9 to TRBJ1-2; TRBD1 matches at 7 bases. This CDR3 is built from 16 residues. Looked up from germline, CDR1 is SEHNR and CDR2 is FQNEAQ (reference sequence). V shed 3 bases, J shed 1 base, and the junction held 8 bases outside the gene matches. CDR3 amino acids: CASSLFGQGDNYGYTF. For the CDR3, the DNA is TGTGCCAGCAGCTTGTTTGGGCAGGGGGATAACTATGGCTACACCTTC.

This clonotype is medium-sized by share. The chain links TRBV27 to TRBJ2-7; D is unresolved. From germline, CDR1 is MNHEY and CDR2 SMNVEV (reference sequence). The CDR3 has 13 amino acids. Trimming cost V 5 bases and J 1 base, with 9 bases left between them. The CDR3 spells CASSPSDSYEQYF. CDR3 coding DNA: TGTGCCAGCAGTCCCAGCGATTCCTACGAGCAGTACTTC.

This clonotype is medium-sized in the sample. This rearrangement joins TRBV18 to TRBJ1-2, with TRBD1 identical over 8 bases. Trimming cost V 4 bases and J 0 bases; bases outside gene matches: 4. This CDR3 has 15 residues. CDR1 is KGHSH and CDR2 is LQKENI in the germline V gene. CDR3 DNA: TGTGCCAGCTCACTTACAGGGGGAACTAACTATGGCTACACCTTC. Its translation: CASSLTGGTNYGYTF.

This clonotype is classed as medium-sized. J is TRBJ1-4 and V is TRBV30; 8 bases map to TRBD1. The CDR3 is made up of 14 amino acids. The V and J ends lost 3 bases and 6 bases, in that order; junction bases with no gene match: 6. Germline V lookup: CDR1 GTSNPN, CDR2 SVGIG (reference sequence). The CDR3 DNA follows: TGTGCCTGGAGCTCCCAGGGGGCTTATGAAAAACTGTTTTTT. It specifies CAWSSQGAYEKLFF.

This clonotype was observed many times. V gene TRBV15 combines with J gene TRBJ2-1; 16 nucleotides agree with TRBD2. The CDR3 is 17 residues long. Germline CDR1 is LNHNV and CDR2 is YYDKDF (reference sequence). V shed 3 bases, J shed 6 bases, and the junction held 5 bases outside the gene matches. The CDR3 loop is CATSSGTSGRARNEQFF. CDR3 sequence (DNA): TGTGCCACCAGCAGCGGGACTAGCGGGAGGGCGCGCAATGAGCAGTTCTTC. Complete variable domain (other parts from reference TRBV15 and TRBJ2-1): DAMVIQNPRYQVTQFGKPVTLSCSQTLNHNVMYWYQQKSSQAPKLLFHYYDKDFNNEADTPDNFQSRRPNTSFCFLDIRSPGLGDTAMYLCATSSGTSGRARNEQFFGPGTRLTVL.

In its sample, this clonotype was seen many times. The chain recombines TRBV23-1 with TRBJ1-5, with TRBD1 identical over 8 bases. TRBV23-1 is reported as an ORF; its role is uncertain. The CDR3 loop spans 22 amino acids. The V segment lost 2 bases and the J segment 6 bases; nucleotides outside the gene matches: 27. As DNA, the CDR3 is TGCGCCAGCAGTCAACCAGCCCGCTCCGGGACAGGATCACCCTGGGTCGGTCAGCCCCAGCATTTT. It translates to CASSQPARSGTGSPWVGQPQHF.

At least ten counts were recorded for this clonotype. The chain couples TRBV28 to TRBJ2-5, with D possibly matching TRBD2 (6 bases). Trimming pared 7 bases from V and 4 bases from J, leaving 19 bases between. Germline V CDR1 and CDR2: MDHEN, SYDVKM. The CDR3 covers 15 residues. CDR3 loop: CASTFQEGRTETQYF. The CDR3 DNA follows: TGTGCCAGCACCTTTCAGGAGGGGAGGACAGAGACCCAGTACTTC.

Many counts were recorded for this clonotype. In DNA form, the CDR3 reads TGTGCCAGCAGTTTGGGGGGATATCGCCGAGAGACCCAGTACTTC. Residues: CASSLGGYRRETQYF. This chain connects TRBV12-3 or TRBV12-4 to TRBJ2-5; weak D call: TRBD2 (6 bases). The length of the CDR3 is 15 residues. V lost 3 bases and J 4 bases, leaving 15 bases between the germline ends.

This clonotype qualifies as medium-sized. The chain carries TRBV24-1 and TRBJ2-1; TRBD2 is a possible D gene (6 bases). This CDR3 is 16 amino acids long. Trimming took off 4 bases at V and 3 bases at J, with 15 bases between the two ends. Germline loops: CDR1 KGHDR, CDR2 SFDVKD. The CDR3: CATSDPGVDGYNEQFF. Written as DNA, the CDR3 is TGTGCCACCAGTGACCCGGGAGTGGACGGCTACAATGAGCAGTTCTTC.

This clonotype was detected many times. The V and J genes are TRBV5-1 and TRBJ1-2; maybe TRBD1 (5 bases). Germline CDR1 reads SGHRS; CDR2 reads YFSETQ. The CDR3 is made up of 16 amino acids. V lost 4 bases, J lost 2 bases, and 18 bases lay in between. CDR3 protein: CASSPGTASLNYGYTF. The CDR3, as DNA: TGCGCCAGCAGCCCTGGGACGGCAAGTCTAAACTATGGCTACACCTTC. Variable domain in full (rest from reference TRBV5-1 and TRBJ1-2): KAGVTQTPRYLIKTRGQQVTLSCSPISGHRSVSWYQQTPGQGLQFLFEYFSETQRNKGNFPGRFSGRQFSNSRSEMNVSTLELGDSALYLCASSPGTASLNYGYTFGSGTRLTVV.

A few counts support this clonotype. The rearrangement joins TRBV28 to TRBJ2-1; D unresolved. The CDR3 totals 11 residues. The germline V gene has CDR1 MDHEN and CDR2 SYDVKM. V was trimmed by 3 bases and J by 7 bases, leaving 4 bases between them. The CDR3 DNA follows: TGTGCCAGCAGTTTTCAAAATGAGCAGTTCTTC. Translating gives CASSFQNEQFF.

This clonotype was counted ten times or more. The CDR3 loop reads CASSLAWVEGTDTQYF. The CDR3, as DNA: TGTGCCAGCAGCTTGGCCTGGGTGGAGGGCACAGATACGCAGTATTTT. The genes are TRBV5-6 and TRBJ2-3; the D gene is possibly TRBD2 (5 bases). CDR1 and CDR2 (germline): SGHDT, YYEEEE. Trimming left V 0 bases short and J 1 base short, with 12 bases between. The CDR3 runs to 16 residues.

This clonotype has at least ten counts. The J gene is TRBJ2-7, the V gene TRBV20-1, with D possibly called TRBD1 or TRBD2 (6 bases each). The CDR3 runs to 14 residues. Germline values: CDR1 DFQATT, CDR2 SNEGSKA (reference sequence). Trimming shortened V by 2 bases and J by 4 bases, and 15 bases separated the two germline ends. CDR3 DNA sequence: TGCAGTGCTAGAATTTTCCAGGGGAGGTACGAGCAGTACTTC. This encodes CSARIFQGRYEQYF.

This clonotype was picked up many times. The gene calls are TRBV24-1 and TRBJ2-5; D perhaps matches TRBD2 (6 bases). In germline, CDR1 is KGHDR, CDR2 SFDVKD. The CDR3 loop spans 13 amino acids. Trimming pared 7 bases from V and 3 bases from J, leaving 11 bases between. CDR3 sequence: CATRAREEETQYF. As DNA, the CDR3 is TGTGCCACCAGGGCGAGGGAGGAAGAGACCCAGTACTTC.

The chain uses TRBV11-2 and TRBJ2-2; D gene uncertain. Trimming stripped 3 bases from V and 3 bases from J, with 8 bases between. Germline lookup yields CDR1 SGHAT and CDR2 FQNNGV. The CDR3 spans 14 residues. CDR3 coding DNA: TGTGCCAGCAGCTTTCTTAGGGACACCGGGGAGCTGTTTTTT. The encoded protein is CASSFLRDTGELFF.

This clonotype was detected ten times or more. The chain joins TRBV11-2 to TRBJ2-1, with a weak D call TRBD1 (6 bases). The CDR3 contains 16 residues. V was cut by 8 bases and J by 1 base, with 18 bases left in between. Germline V gives CDR1 SGHAT, CDR2 FQNNGV. DNA of the CDR3: TGTGCCAGCTTAGAAGTCAGGGGACGATCCTACAATGAGCAGTTCTTC. It encodes CASLEVRGRSYNEQFF.

J is TRBJ1-4 and V is TRBV19; no clear D. Germline V lookup: CDR1 LNHDA, CDR2 SQIVND (reference sequence). Trimming left V 6 bases short and J 4 bases short, with 9 bases between. This CDR3 region has 13 residues. CDR3 sequence: CASRSRDNEKLFF. As DNA, the CDR3 is TGTGCCAGTAGGTCACGAGATAATGAAAAACTGTTTTTT.

In this sample, this clonotype turned up once. The chain combines TRBV19 with TRBJ2-7; D is tentatively TRBD1 or TRBD2 (5 bases each). In germline, CDR1 is LNHDA, CDR2 SQIVND (reference sequence). This CDR3 region has 14 residues. Deletions cut 3 bases from V and 1 base from J, with 10 bases between. CDR3 loop: CASSIRDGSYEQYF. CDR3 DNA sequence: TGTGCCAGTAGTATCCGGGACGGGTCCTACGAGCAGTACTTC.

This clonotype was seen at least ten times. V gene TRBV6-5 combines with J gene TRBJ2-3; TRBD2 agrees at 11 bases. There are 16 residues in the CDR3. CDR1 is MNHEY and CDR2 is SVGAGI in the germline V gene. V trimming: 6 bases; J trimming: 4 bases; junction bases outside the gene matches: 9. This chain's CDR3 is CASRPLAGEVPDTQYF. In DNA form, the CDR3 reads TGTGCCAGCAGACCACTAGCGGGAGAGGTCCCAGATACGCAGTATTTT.

This clonotype is categorized as medium-sized. The V and J genes are TRBV5-1 and TRBJ2-7, with TRBD1 as a possible D gene (6 bases). The CDR3 covers 14 residues. Trimming removed 0 bases at V and 2 bases at J, with 9 bases between. Germline assignment: CDR1 SGHRS and CDR2 YFSETQ. The CDR3 nucleotides are TGCGCCAGCAGCTTGGACAGGGCCACCTACGAGCAGTACTTC. This encodes CASSLDRATYEQYF. The entire variable domain, with the rest obtained from reference TRBV5-1 and TRBJ2-7, is as follows: KAGVTQTPRYLIKTRGQQVTLSCSPISGHRSVSWYQQTPGQGLQFLFEYFSETQRNKGNFPGRFSGRQFSNSRSEMNVSTLELGDSALYLCASSLDRATYEQYFGPGTRLTVT.

In its sample, this clonotype was seen many times. The rearrangement uses TRBV18 and TRBJ2-7; D not resolved. The CDR3 has 13 residues. Germline V gene sequence: CDR1 KGHSH, CDR2 LQKENI. V was shortened by 0 bases and J by 4 bases, with 7 bases between the two germline ends. CDR3 coding DNA: TGTGCCAGCTCACCACCGGTAGGGTACGAGCAGTACTTC. It codes for CASSPPVGYEQYF.

This clonotype rates as medium-sized (0.01 to 0.1%). The rearrangement links TRBV5-6 to TRBJ2-3; D remains unclear. The CDR3 extends over 12 amino acids. V was shortened by 3 bases and J by 2 bases, with 4 bases between the two germline ends. The V gene's germline CDR1 is SGHDT and CDR2 YYEEEE. The CDR3 loop is CASSSITDTQYF. CDR3 nucleotide sequence: TGTGCCAGCAGCTCGATCACAGATACGCAGTATTTT.